This T cell receptor beta chain was obtained from a study of technical replicates of blood from several donors. Assay: immunoSEQ multiplex PCR; the TCRdb copy retains only in-frame clones and omits some. The sample shows tens of thousands of clones, over 90% of them seen only once. The V and J ends lost 6 bases and 0 bases, in that order; junction bases with no gene match: 3. CDR3 length: 14 amino acids. In germline, CDR1 is MNHEY, CDR2 SVGAGI. Comments on this clone: Other DNA sequences in the same sample also yield this CDR3.

The clonotype comes from a human donor in good health. The sequenced sample consisted of T cells isolated from PBMCs. The chain employs TRBV6-5 and TRBJ2-3, with 7 nucleotides matching TRBD2. This chain's CDR3 is CASSRLASTDTQYF. Here the CDR3 DNA reads TGTGCCAGCAGCAGACTAGCAAGCACAGATACGCAGTATTTT.